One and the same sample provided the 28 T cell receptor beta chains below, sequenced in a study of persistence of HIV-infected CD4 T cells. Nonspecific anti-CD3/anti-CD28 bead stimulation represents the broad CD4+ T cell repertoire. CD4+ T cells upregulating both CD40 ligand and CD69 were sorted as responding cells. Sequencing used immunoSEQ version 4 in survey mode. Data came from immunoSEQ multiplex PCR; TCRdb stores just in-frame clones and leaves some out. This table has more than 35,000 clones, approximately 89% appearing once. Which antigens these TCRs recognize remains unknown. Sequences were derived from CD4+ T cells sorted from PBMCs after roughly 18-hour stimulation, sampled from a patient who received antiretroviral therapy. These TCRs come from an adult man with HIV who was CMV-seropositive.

The CDR3 DNA reads as TGTGCCACCAGTGAAACTGACAGCCGGGCCAAAAACATTCAGTACTTC. Its protein product is CATSETDSRAKNIQYF. The chain recombines TRBV24-1 with TRBJ2-4; the D gene is possibly TRBD1 (5 bases). CDR1 KGHDR and CDR2 SFDVKD come from the germline V gene. V was shortened by 4 bases and J by 1 base, with 13 bases between the two germline ends. This CDR3 comprises 16 residues.

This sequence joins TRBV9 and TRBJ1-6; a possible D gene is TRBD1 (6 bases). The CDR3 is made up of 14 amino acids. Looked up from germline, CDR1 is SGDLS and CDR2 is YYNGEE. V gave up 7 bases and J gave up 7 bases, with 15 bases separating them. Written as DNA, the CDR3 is TGTGCCAGCGCTAGAGGGGGAGGCAATTCACCCCTCCACTTT. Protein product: CASARGGGNSPLHF.

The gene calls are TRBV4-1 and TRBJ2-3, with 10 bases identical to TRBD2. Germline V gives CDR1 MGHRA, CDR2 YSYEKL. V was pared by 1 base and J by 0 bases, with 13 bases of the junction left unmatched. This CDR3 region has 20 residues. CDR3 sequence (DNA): TGCGCCAGCAGCCAAGGGACTAGCGGTTTTTTTCTTTTTAGCACAGATACGCAGTATTTT. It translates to CASSQGTSGFFLFSTDTQYF.

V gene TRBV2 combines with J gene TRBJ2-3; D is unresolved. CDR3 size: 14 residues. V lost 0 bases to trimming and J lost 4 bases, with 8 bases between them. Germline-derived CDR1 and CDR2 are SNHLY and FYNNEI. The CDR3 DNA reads TGTGCCAGCAGTGAAGCCTGGAGTGCAGATACGCAGTATTTT. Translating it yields CASSEAWSADTQYF.

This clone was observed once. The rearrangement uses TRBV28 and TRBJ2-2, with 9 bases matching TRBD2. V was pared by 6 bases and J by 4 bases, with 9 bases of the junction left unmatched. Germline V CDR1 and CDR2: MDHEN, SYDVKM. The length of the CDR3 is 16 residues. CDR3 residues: CASRSPGLASTGELFF. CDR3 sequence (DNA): TGTGCCAGCAGGAGCCCGGGACTAGCATCCACCGGGGAGCTGTTTTTT.

The CDR3, as DNA: TGTGCCAGCAGCCCCGAGCAGGCATCCTACGAGCAGTACTTC. The encoded protein is CASSPEQASYEQYF. The chain joins TRBV7-2 to TRBJ2-7; D unresolved. Germline loops: CDR1 SGHTA, CDR2 FQGNSA. V dropped 5 bases and J dropped 1 base, with 12 bases sitting between them. CDR3 length: 14 residues.

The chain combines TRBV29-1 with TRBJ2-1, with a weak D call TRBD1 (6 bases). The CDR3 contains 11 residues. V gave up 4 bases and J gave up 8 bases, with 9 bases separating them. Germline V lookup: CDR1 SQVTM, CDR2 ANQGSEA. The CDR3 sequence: CSVAQGYEQFF. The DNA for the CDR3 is TGCAGCGTTGCCCAGGGGTATGAGCAGTTCTTC.

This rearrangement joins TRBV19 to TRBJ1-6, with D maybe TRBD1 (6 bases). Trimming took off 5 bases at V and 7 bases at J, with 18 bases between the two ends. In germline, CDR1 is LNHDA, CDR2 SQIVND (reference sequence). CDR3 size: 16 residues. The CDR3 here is CASSPRGRDTNSPLHF. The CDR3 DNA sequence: TGTGCCAGTAGTCCGCGGGGGAGGGACACAAATTCACCCCTCCACTTT. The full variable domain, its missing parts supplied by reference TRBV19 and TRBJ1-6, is DGGITQSPKYLFRKEGQNVTLSCEQNLNHDAMYWYRQDPGQGLRLIYYSQIVNDFQKGDIAEGYSVSREKKESFPLTVTSAQKNPTAFYLCASSPRGRDTNSPLHFGNGTRLTVT.

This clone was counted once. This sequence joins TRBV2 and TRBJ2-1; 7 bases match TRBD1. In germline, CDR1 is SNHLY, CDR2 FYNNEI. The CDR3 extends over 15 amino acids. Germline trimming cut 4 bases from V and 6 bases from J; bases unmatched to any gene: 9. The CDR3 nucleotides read TGTGCCAGCAGTGCCCAGCAGGGGGTCGGCAATGAGCAGTTCTTC. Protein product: CASSAQQGVGNEQFF.

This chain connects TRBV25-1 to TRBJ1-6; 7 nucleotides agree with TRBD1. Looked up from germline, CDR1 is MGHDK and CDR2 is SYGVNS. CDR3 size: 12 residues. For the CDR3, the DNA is TGTGACAGGGGCAGGGTGGTTTCACCCCTCCACTTT. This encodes CDRGRVVSPLHF.

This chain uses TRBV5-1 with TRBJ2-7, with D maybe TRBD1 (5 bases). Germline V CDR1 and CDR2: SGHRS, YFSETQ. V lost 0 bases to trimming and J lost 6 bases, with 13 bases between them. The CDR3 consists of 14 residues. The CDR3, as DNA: TGCGCCAGCAGCTTGGAAGGCAGGGTGGGCGAGCAGTACTTC. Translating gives CASSLEGRVGEQYF.

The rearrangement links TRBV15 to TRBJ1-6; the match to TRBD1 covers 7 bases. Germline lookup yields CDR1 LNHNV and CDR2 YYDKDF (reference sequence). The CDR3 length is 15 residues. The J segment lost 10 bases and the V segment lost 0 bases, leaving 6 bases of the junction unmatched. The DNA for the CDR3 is TGTGCCACCAGCAGAGACTCGACAGGGCAGTCACCCCTCCACTTT. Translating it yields CATSRDSTGQSPLHF.

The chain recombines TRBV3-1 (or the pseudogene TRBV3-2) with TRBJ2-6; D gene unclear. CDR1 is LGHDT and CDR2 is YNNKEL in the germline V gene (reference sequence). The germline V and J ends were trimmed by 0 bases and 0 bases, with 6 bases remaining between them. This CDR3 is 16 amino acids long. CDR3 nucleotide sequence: TGTGCCAGCAGCCAAGAGTATGGCTCTGGGGCCAACGTCCTGACTTTC. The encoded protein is CASSQEYGSGANVLTF.

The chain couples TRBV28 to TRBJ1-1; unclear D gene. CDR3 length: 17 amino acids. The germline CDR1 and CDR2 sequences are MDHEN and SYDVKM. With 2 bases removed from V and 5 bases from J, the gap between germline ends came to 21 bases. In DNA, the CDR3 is TGTGCCAGCAGTTTAGCTCACTCGGTCGGGAGACGGACTGAAGCTTTCTTT. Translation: CASSLAHSVGRRTEAFF.

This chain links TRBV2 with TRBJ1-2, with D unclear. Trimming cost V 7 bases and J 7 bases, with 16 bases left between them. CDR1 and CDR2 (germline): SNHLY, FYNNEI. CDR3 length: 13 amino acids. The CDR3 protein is CASTTDPFGGYTF. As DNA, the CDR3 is TGTGCCAGCACTACCGACCCGTTCGGTGGCTACACCTTC. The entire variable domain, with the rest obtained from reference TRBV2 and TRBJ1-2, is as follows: EPEVTQTPSHQVTQMGQEVILRCVPISNHLYFYWYRQILGQKVEFLVSFYNNEISEKSEIFDDQFSVERPDGSNFTLKIRSTKLEDSAMYFCASTTDPFGGYTFGSGTRLTVV.

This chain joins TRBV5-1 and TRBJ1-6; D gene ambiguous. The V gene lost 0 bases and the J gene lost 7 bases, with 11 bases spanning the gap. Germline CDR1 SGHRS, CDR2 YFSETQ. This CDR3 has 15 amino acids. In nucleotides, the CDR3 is TGCGCCAGCAGCTTGGTTTGGGGTGGCAATTCACCCCTCCACTTT. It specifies CASSLVWGGNSPLHF.

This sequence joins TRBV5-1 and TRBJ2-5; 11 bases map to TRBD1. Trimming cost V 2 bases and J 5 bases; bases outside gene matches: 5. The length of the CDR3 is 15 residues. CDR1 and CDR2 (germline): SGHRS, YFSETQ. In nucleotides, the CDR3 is TGCGCCAGCAGCTTAGGACAGGGGGCCGGGGAGACCCAGTACTTC. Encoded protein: CASSLGQGAGETQYF.

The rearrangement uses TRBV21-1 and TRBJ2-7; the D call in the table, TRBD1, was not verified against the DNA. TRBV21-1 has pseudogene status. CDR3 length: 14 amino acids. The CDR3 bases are TGTGCCAGCACCGGACAGGCAACTTCCTACGAGCAGTACTTC. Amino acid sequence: CASTGQATSYEQYF.

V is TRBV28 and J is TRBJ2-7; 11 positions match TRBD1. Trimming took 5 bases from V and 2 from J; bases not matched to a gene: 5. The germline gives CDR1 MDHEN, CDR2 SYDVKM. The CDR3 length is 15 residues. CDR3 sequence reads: CASSLGTGGTYEQYF. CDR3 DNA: TGTGCCAGCAGTCTCGGGACAGGGGGAACCTACGAGCAGTACTTC. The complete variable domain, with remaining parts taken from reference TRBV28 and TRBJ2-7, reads DVKVTQSSRYLVKRTGEKVFLECVQDMDHENMFWYRQDPGLGLRLIYFSYDVKMKEKGDIPEGYSVSREKKERFSLILESASTNQTSMYLCASSLGTGGTYEQYFGPGTRLTVT.

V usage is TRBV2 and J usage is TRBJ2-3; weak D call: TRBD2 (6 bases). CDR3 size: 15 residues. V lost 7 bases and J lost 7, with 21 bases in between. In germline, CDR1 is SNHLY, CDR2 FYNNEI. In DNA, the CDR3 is TGTGCCAGCACCAAGGACACTAGCCTCGGTCATACGCAGTATTTT. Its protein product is CASTKDTSLGHTQYF. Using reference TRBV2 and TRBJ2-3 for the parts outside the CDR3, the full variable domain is EPEVTQTPSHQVTQMGQEVILRCVPISNHLYFYWYRQILGQKVEFLVSFYNNEISEKSEIFDDQFSVERPDGSNFTLKIRSTKLEDSAMYFCASTKDTSLGHTQYFGPGTRLTVL.

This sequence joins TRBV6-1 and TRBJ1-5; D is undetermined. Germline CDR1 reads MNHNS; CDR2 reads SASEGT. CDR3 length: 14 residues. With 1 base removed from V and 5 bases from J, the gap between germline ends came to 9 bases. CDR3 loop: CASSEDGRDQPQHF. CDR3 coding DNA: TGTGCCAGCAGTGAAGATGGGAGGGATCAGCCCCAGCATTTT.

For the CDR3, the DNA is TGCGCCAGCAGCTTGCTAGAAGACAATGAGCAGTTCTTC. It translates to CASSLLEDNEQFF. The chain joins TRBV5-1 to TRBJ2-1; D is unclear. V lost 1 base to trimming and J lost 5 bases, with 7 bases between them. CDR1 is SGHRS, CDR2 YFSETQ, per germline. CDR3 length: 13 amino acids.

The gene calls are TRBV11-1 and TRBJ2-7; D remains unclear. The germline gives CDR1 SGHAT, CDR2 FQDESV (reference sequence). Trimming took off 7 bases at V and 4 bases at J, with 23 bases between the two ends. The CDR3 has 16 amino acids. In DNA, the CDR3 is TGTGCCAGCACCAACCCCTCCCGAGTGAAGAAATACGAGCAGTACTTC. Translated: CASTNPSRVKKYEQYF.

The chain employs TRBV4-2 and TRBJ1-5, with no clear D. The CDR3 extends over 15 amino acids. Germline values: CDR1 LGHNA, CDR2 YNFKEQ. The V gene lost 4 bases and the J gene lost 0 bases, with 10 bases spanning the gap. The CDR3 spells CASSLLTASNQPQHF. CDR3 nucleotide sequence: TGTGCCAGCAGCCTACTTACCGCTAGCAATCAGCCCCAGCATTTT.

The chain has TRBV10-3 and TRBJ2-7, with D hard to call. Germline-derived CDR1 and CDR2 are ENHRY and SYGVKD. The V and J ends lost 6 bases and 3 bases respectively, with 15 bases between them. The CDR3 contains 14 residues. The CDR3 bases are TGTGCCATCAGAACCGCTGGTGCCGGCTACGAGCAGTACTTC. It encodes CAIRTAGAGYEQYF.

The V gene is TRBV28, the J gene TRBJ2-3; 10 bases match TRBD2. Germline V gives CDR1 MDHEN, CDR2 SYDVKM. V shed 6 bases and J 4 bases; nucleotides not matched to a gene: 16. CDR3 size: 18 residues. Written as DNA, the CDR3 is TGTGCCAGCAGGCCATACATCATAGCGGGGGGCGGCGCAGATACGCAGTATTTT. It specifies CASRPYIIAGGGADTQYF.

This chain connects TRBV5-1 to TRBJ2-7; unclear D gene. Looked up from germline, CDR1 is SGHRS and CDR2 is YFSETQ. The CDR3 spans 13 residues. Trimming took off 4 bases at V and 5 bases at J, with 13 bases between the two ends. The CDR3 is CASSLPSGDEQYF. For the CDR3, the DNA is TGCGCCAGCAGCCTCCCCTCCGGCGACGAGCAGTACTTC.

CDR3 sequence (DNA): TGTGCCAGCTCACCACAGGGGGCCAATAATTCACCCCTCCACTTT. Translation: CASSPQGANNSPLHF. The V call is TRBV18, the J call TRBJ1-6; 7 bases agree with TRBD1. The ends lost 1 base at V and 5 bases at J; junction bases unmatched: 2. This CDR3 contains 15 residues. Germline CDR1 reads KGHSH; CDR2 reads LQKENI.